Listed here are 13 T cell receptor beta chains from one sample, sequenced in a study of shared clonotypes between healthy human individuals. Some clones are missing from TCRdb's copy, which holds only in-frame ones; the method was immunoSEQ multiplex PCR. The sample comprises about 380,000 clones, 96% of which are singletons, and less than 0.35% rests with the top ten. The specimen was memory CD8+ T cells sorted from blood. Subset: CD45RO+ cells pooled with CCR7-negative TemRA cells. The receptor set was obtained from a man aged 25 to 40 in good health.

The rearrangement joins TRBV7-8 to TRBJ2-7; D is uncertain. The CDR3 is 14 amino acids. Germline V lookup: CDR1 SGHVS, CDR2 FQNEAQ. V was trimmed by 4 bases and J by 6 bases, leaving 16 bases between them. CDR3 nucleotides: TGTGCCAGCAGCTCCCCCTGGAAGCCCGGCGAGCAGTACTTC. Translating it yields CASSSPWKPGEQYF.

The chain is built from TRBV5-1 and TRBJ2-3; D remains ambiguous. Deletions cut 6 bases from V and 0 bases from J, with 11 bases between. The germline V gene has CDR1 SGHRS and CDR2 YFSETQ. The CDR3 is 14 amino acids. The chain's CDR3 is CASNYPESTDTQYF. DNA for the CDR3: TGCGCCAGCAACTATCCGGAGAGCACAGATACGCAGTATTTT.

In this sample, this clone turned up once. The V call is TRBV5-1, the J call TRBJ2-7, with 7 bases fitting TRBD2. The CDR3 consists of 17 residues. V shed 5 bases, J shed 3 bases, and the junction held 17 bases outside the gene matches. CDR1 is SGHRS, CDR2 YFSETQ, per germline. CDR3 amino acids: CASSESFVASGYYEQYF. DNA for the CDR3: TGCGCCAGCAGTGAAAGCTTTGTGGCTAGCGGATACTACGAGCAGTACTTC.

V is TRBV5-1 and J is TRBJ2-3; tentatively, D is TRBD1 or TRBD2 (6 bases each). Between the trimmed V and J ends, which lost 0 bases and 2 bases, there was a span of 13 bases. Germline CDR1 reads SGHRS; CDR2 reads YFSETQ. The CDR3 has 16 residues. CDR3 residues: CASSLEWGAFTDTQYF. The CDR3 DNA reads as TGCGCCAGCAGCTTGGAGTGGGGGGCTTTCACAGATACGCAGTATTTT.

The chain has TRBV2 and TRBJ2-1; 7 bases line up with TRBD2. CDR3 length: 13 amino acids. V was pared by 8 bases and J by 1 base, with 2 bases of the junction left unmatched. Looked up from germline, CDR1 is SNHLY and CDR2 is FYNNEI. CDR3 amino acids: CASAGDSYNEQFF. In DNA, the CDR3 is TGTGCCAGCGCGGGAGATTCCTACAATGAGCAGTTCTTC.

This clone showed up just once. V and J are TRBV4-1 and TRBJ2-5, with 9 bases aligning to TRBD1. The germline gives CDR1 MGHRA, CDR2 YSYEKL. V was clipped by 4 bases and J by 5 bases; unmatched bases: 11. The CDR3 extends over 16 amino acids. CDR3: CASSRTGQGLRETQYF. DNA of the CDR3: TGCGCCAGCAGCCGAACGGGACAGGGCCTAAGGGAGACCCAGTACTTC.

The CDR3 DNA sequence: TGCGCCAGCAGCCAAGTGGGACTAGCGGGAGATGAGCAGTTCTTC. Residues: CASSQVGLAGDEQFF. V and J are TRBV4-1 and TRBJ2-1; 14 positions match TRBD2. This CDR3 has 15 amino acids. CDR1 is MGHRA and CDR2 is YSYEKL in the germline V gene. After removal of 1 base from V and 8 bases from J, the junction contained 1 base not matched to a gene.

V and J are TRBV10-3 and TRBJ2-7, with 8 bases that match TRBD2. The germline CDR1 and CDR2 sequences are ENHRY and SYGVKD. Trimming cost V 4 bases and J 3 bases; bases outside gene matches: 8. There are 15 residues in the CDR3. DNA of the CDR3: TGTGCCATCAGTGTTATAAGCGGGAGTCGCTACGAGCAGTACTTC. This encodes CAISVISGSRYEQYF.

The rearrangement uses TRBV2 and TRBJ2-7; TRBD2 aligns across 8 bases. V gave up 1 base and J gave up 2 bases; unmatched junction bases: 4. Per germline, CDR1 SNHLY and CDR2 FYNNEI. There are 15 residues in the CDR3. CDR3 DNA sequence: TGTGCCAGCAGTGAAGGGCTAGCGGGTACCTACGAGCAGTACTTC. This sequence encodes CASSEGLAGTYEQYF.

The J gene is TRBJ2-7, the V gene TRBV7-2; unclear D gene. Germline V gene lookup returns CDR1 SGHTA and CDR2 FQGNSA. The CDR3 spans 13 residues. V lost 6 bases and J 0 bases, leaving 9 bases between the germline ends. Here the CDR3 reads CASRRDPSYEQYF. CDR3 nucleotides: TGTGCCAGCAGACGAGATCCCTCCTACGAGCAGTACTTC. The whole variable domain, filled in from reference TRBV7-2 and TRBJ2-7, reads GAGVSQSPSNKVTEKGKDVELRCDPISGHTALYWYRQSLGQGLEFLIYFQGNSAPDKSGLPSDRFSAERTGGSVSTLTIQRTQQEDSAVYLCASRRDPSYEQYFGPGTRLTVT.

This clone appeared a single time. J is TRBJ2-2 and V is TRBV2; D is possibly TRBD2 (5 bases). Germline-derived CDR1 and CDR2 are SNHLY and FYNNEI. The V gene lost 0 bases and the J gene lost 2 bases, with 7 bases spanning the gap. The CDR3 extends over 15 amino acids. The chain's CDR3 is CASSEASANTGELFF. In DNA, the CDR3 is TGTGCCAGCAGTGAAGCTAGCGCTAACACCGGGGAGCTGTTTTTT.

The chain recombines TRBV19 with TRBJ2-3; D gene ambiguous. The CDR3 length is 14 residues. Trimming removed 5 bases at V and 2 bases at J, with 11 bases between. The germline V gene encodes CDR1 LNHDA and CDR2 SQIVND (reference sequence). This CDR3 is CASSSVDATDTQYF. The CDR3 DNA follows: TGTGCCAGTAGTTCGGTGGACGCCACAGATACGCAGTATTTT.

The chain employs TRBV7-2 and TRBJ1-1; weak D call: TRBD1 (6 bases). V lost 5 bases to trimming and J lost 7 bases, with 17 bases between them. The CDR3 consists of 14 residues. In germline, CDR1 is SGHTA, CDR2 FQGNSA. CDR3 amino acids: CASSQPQGIFEAFF. The CDR3 nucleotides are TGTGCCAGCAGCCAGCCTCAGGGGATTTTTGAAGCTTTCTTT.